One sample yielded the 23 T cell receptor beta chains listed below, sequenced in a study of cytomegalovirus exposure and HLA in healthy donors. PCR employed 60 Vbeta and 13 Jbeta primers. The method was immunoSEQ multiplex PCR; TCRdb's version includes in-frame clones alone and lacks a portion of them. Among under 65,000 clones listed, approximately 84% were seen once. Material for sequencing was PBMCs. The receptors were sampled from a man between 45 and 60 years old in good health and CMV-seronegative.

The rearrangement joins TRBV4-3 to TRBJ2-3; tentative D call: TRBD2 (5 bases). Trimming took off 2 bases at V and 0 bases at J, with 12 bases between the two ends. The CDR3 sequence is 16 residues long. Germline V lookup: CDR1 LGHNA, CDR2 YSLEER. The CDR3 DNA reads TGCGCCAGCAGCCAAAACACGGGATCTAGCACAGATACGCAGTATTTT. Encoded protein: CASSQNTGSSTDTQYF.

The V and J genes are TRBV11-2 and TRBJ1-3, with D unresolved. Germline CDR1 SGHAT, CDR2 FQNNGV. Between the trimmed V and J ends, which lost 1 base and 4 bases, there was a span of 8 bases. The CDR3 covers 14 residues. The CDR3, as DNA: TGTGCCAGCAGCTTAGTTGCAGGAGGAAACACCATATATTTT. It codes for CASSLVAGGNTIYF.

The V gene is TRBV30, the J gene TRBJ2-7; TRBD2 matches at 7 bases. Trimming at V came to 4 bases and at J to 3 bases, leaving 6 bases not matched to a gene. This CDR3 region has 13 residues. Per germline, CDR1 GTSNPN and CDR2 SVGIG (reference sequence). The CDR3 coding sequence is TGTGCCTGGAACCGACTAGCAGGCTACGAGCAGTACTTC. As protein: CAWNRLAGYEQYF. Full variable domain (missing parts from reference TRBV30 and TRBJ2-7): SQTIHQWPATLVQPVGSPLSLECTVEGTSNPNLYWYRQAAGRGLQLLFYSVGIGQISSEVPQNLSASRPQDRQFILSSKKLLLSDSGFYLCAWNRLAGYEQYFGPGTRLTVT.

This rearrangement joins TRBV7-2 to TRBJ1-2; 9 nucleotides agree with TRBD1. The CDR3 is 16 residues long. V lost 1 base to trimming and J lost 2 bases; unmatched junction nucleotides: 5. Looked up from germline, CDR1 is SGHTA and CDR2 is FQGNSA. The CDR3 region has the DNA TGTGCCAGCAGCTTAGTAAGGACAGGGGCGAACTATGGCTACACCTTC. Amino acid sequence: CASSLVRTGANYGYTF.

The chain is built from TRBV12-5 and TRBJ1-5, with D maybe TRBD1 (5 bases). Germline V gene data show CDR1 as LGHNT and CDR2 as FRNRAP. Trimming cost V 1 base and J 11 bases, with 12 bases left between them. This CDR3 is built from 13 residues. The DNA for the CDR3 is TGTGCTAGTGGTTTGGATAGCATGACAGCCCAGCATTTT. It translates to CASGLDSMTAQHF.

The chain uses TRBV18 and TRBJ2-5; a weak D match, TRBD1 (6 bases). The CDR3 length is 13 residues. The V and J ends lost 4 bases and 2 bases respectively, with 8 bases between them. CDR1 is KGHSH and CDR2 is LQKENI in the germline V gene. For the CDR3, the DNA is TGTGCCAGCTCACGCGGACAGCAAGAGACCCAGTACTTC. Amino acid sequence: CASSRGQQETQYF.

This chain uses TRBV14 with TRBJ2-7; D is perhaps TRBD2 (5 bases). CDR3 length: 14 residues. V was trimmed by 3 bases and J by 4 bases, leaving 13 bases between them. Germline V gene lookup returns CDR1 SGHDN and CDR2 FVKESK. CDR3 residues: CASSHQSGGYEQYF. The CDR3 nucleotides read TGTGCCAGCAGCCACCAAAGCGGCGGATACGAGCAGTACTTC.

The V and J genes are TRBV18 and TRBJ1-5; no clear D. The CDR3 is 14 residues long. CDR1 and CDR2 (germline): KGHSH, LQKENI. Between the trimmed V and J ends, which lost 1 base and 0 bases, there was a span of 4 bases. The CDR3 reads CASSPQPSNQPQHF. The DNA for the CDR3 is TGTGCCAGCTCACCACAGCCTAGCAATCAGCCCCAGCATTTT. The full variable domain, with the rest looked up from reference TRBV18 and TRBJ1-5, is NAGVMQNPRHLVRRRGQEARLRCSPMKGHSHVYWYRQLPEEGLKFMVYLQKENIIDESGMPKERFSAEFPKEGPSILRIQQVVRGDSAAYFCASSPQPSNQPQHFGDGTRLSIL.

V gene TRBV7-2 combines with J gene TRBJ1-5; unclear D gene. Germline CDR1 is SGHTA and CDR2 is FQGNSA. This CDR3 is built from 13 residues. V was cut by 0 bases and J by 7 bases, with 7 bases left in between. CDR3 amino acids: CASSLALGQPQHF. In nucleotides, the CDR3 is TGTGCCAGCAGCTTAGCCCTGGGCCAGCCCCAGCATTTT.

The rearrangement joins TRBV6-1 to TRBJ2-2; 11 bases are a match to TRBD1. Germline loops: CDR1 MNHNS, CDR2 SASEGT. The CDR3 runs to 17 residues. The J segment lost 0 bases and the V segment lost 3 bases, leaving 3 bases of the junction unmatched. CDR3 nucleotides: TGTGCCAGCAGTGAGGACAGGGGGCGTTCGAACACCGGGGAGCTGTTTTTT. It encodes CASSEDRGRSNTGELFF.

The rearrangement joins TRBV13 to TRBJ2-3, with TRBD1 matching 11 bases. From germline, CDR1 is PRHDT and CDR2 FYEKMQ (reference sequence). With V trimmed by 3 bases and J by 6 bases, 5 bases remained unmatched. This CDR3 has 15 amino acids. The CDR3 spells CASSLDRGHSDTQYF. CDR3 sequence (DNA): TGTGCCAGCAGCTTGGACAGGGGGCACTCGGATACGCAGTATTTT.

The V gene is TRBV5-4, the J gene TRBJ1-3; D remains unclear. From germline, CDR1 is SGHNT and CDR2 YYREEE (reference sequence). The CDR3 sequence is 20 residues long. V was trimmed by 0 bases and J by 4 bases, leaving 26 bases between them. CDR3 DNA sequence: TGTGCCAGCAGCTTGGATATCCCATCATTTAACGCAGACAAAGGAAACACCATATATTTT. Translated: CASSLDIPSFNADKGNTIYF.

The rearrangement uses TRBV7-8 and TRBJ2-5, with D possibly TRBD1 on 6 matching bases. Trimming pared 3 bases from V and 2 bases from J, leaving 10 bases between. CDR3 size: 14 residues. Germline values: CDR1 SGHVS, CDR2 FQNEAQ. The CDR3 region is CASSFSRGQETQYF. The DNA of the CDR3 is TGTGCCAGCAGCTTCTCCAGGGGACAAGAGACCCAGTACTTC.

V gene TRBV7-2 combines with J gene TRBJ1-6; perhaps TRBD1 as D (6 bases). Per the germline V gene, CDR1 is SGHTA and CDR2 is FQGNSA. The V end lost 1 base, the J end lost 7 bases, and 17 bases lay between the germline ends. This CDR3 spans 17 amino acids. The CDR3 sequence is CASSLVLRRDTNSPLHF. The CDR3 DNA follows: TGTGCCAGCAGCTTAGTGCTGAGAAGGGACACAAATTCACCCCTCCACTTT.

The CDR3 region has the DNA TGTGCCAGTAGTAATGGACAGGGGGCCTACAATGAGCAGTTCTTC. This codes for CASSNGQGAYNEQFF. The chain combines TRBV19 with TRBJ2-1, with 10 bases identical to TRBD1. The CDR3 loop spans 15 amino acids. Looked up from germline, CDR1 is LNHDA and CDR2 is SQIVND (reference sequence). J gave up 2 bases and V 4 bases, and 2 bases lay outside the gene matches. The whole variable domain, filled in from reference TRBV19 and TRBJ2-1, reads DGGITQSPKYLFRKEGQNVTLSCEQNLNHDAMYWYRQDPGQGLRLIYYSQIVNDFQKGDIAEGYSVSREKKESFPLTVTSAQKNPTAFYLCASSNGQGAYNEQFFGPGTRLTVL.

The chain uses TRBV6-6 and TRBJ1-2; D is possibly TRBD1 (6 bases). The CDR3 is 14 amino acids. Germline-derived CDR1 and CDR2 are MNHNY and SVGAGI (reference sequence). Trimming removed 7 bases at V and 6 bases at J, with 18 bases between. CDR3 in amino acids: CASTMDRSKNGYTF. DNA for the CDR3: TGTGCCAGCACCATGGACAGATCCAAGAATGGCTACACCTTC.

The chain carries TRBV27 and TRBJ2-7, with D possibly matching TRBD2 (6 bases). The CDR3 length is 13 residues. V was pared by 1 base and J by 5 bases, with 9 bases between. Germline values: CDR1 MNHEY, CDR2 SMNVEV (reference sequence). For the CDR3, the DNA is TGTGCCAGCAGTTTATGGGCGGGGAACGAGCAGTACTTC. Its protein is CASSLWAGNEQYF.

V is TRBV2 and J is TRBJ2-5; no definite D call. Germline CDR1 SNHLY, CDR2 FYNNEI. V shed 1 base and J shed 3 bases, with 9 bases lying between them. This CDR3 has 14 residues. CDR3 in DNA: TGTGCCAGCAGTGAAGGCTGGTCAGAAGAGACCCAGTACTTC. This gives the protein CASSEGWSEETQYF.

The genes are TRBV2 and TRBJ1-5; no clear D. V lost 1 base to trimming and J lost 10 bases, with 17 bases between them. Germline CDR1 is SNHLY and CDR2 is FYNNEI. The CDR3 contains 15 residues. CDR3 sequence reads: CASSEVATASRPQHF. CDR3 nucleotides: TGTGCCAGCAGTGAAGTTGCGACTGCTTCTCGCCCCCAGCATTTT.

The CDR3 spells CASSPRQDTLTTFF. DNA of the CDR3: TGTGCCAGCAGCCCCCGGCAGGACACTTTGACGACTTTCTTT. The J gene is TRBJ1-1, the V gene TRBV9; D might be TRBD1 (5 bases). The V end lost 4 bases, the J end lost 12 bases, and 22 bases lay between the germline ends. Germline loops: CDR1 SGDLS, CDR2 YYNGEE. This CDR3 comprises 14 residues.

The gene calls are TRBV5-1 and TRBJ2-5; D gene ambiguous. Germline-derived CDR1 and CDR2 are SGHRS and YFSETQ. CDR3 length: 13 amino acids. V lost 0 bases and J 2 bases, leaving 5 bases between the germline ends. For the CDR3, the DNA is TGCGCCAGCAGCTTGGATCAACAAGAGACCCAGTACTTC. Its protein product is CASSLDQQETQYF.

This clone was seen more than once but under ten times. The DNA of the CDR3 is TGCGCCAGCAGCCAAGAGGACAGGGTTAGCTCCTATAATTCACCCCTCCACTTT. It translates to CASSQEDRVSSYNSPLHF. The chain recombines TRBV4-1 with TRBJ1-6; 8 bases match TRBD1. The germline V gene encodes CDR1 MGHRA and CDR2 YSYEKL. Losses at the gene ends were 0 bases for V and 0 bases for J; bases not matched to a gene: 4. This CDR3 has 18 amino acids.

This clone showed up just a few times. This chain connects TRBV4-1 to TRBJ2-3; D possibly corresponds to TRBD2 (6 bases). V lost 4 bases and J 9 bases, leaving 20 bases between the germline ends. This CDR3 comprises 15 residues. Germline V CDR1 and CDR2: MGHRA, YSYEKL. This CDR3 reads CASSLGQGPRETQYF. DNA of the CDR3: TGCGCCAGCAGCCTCGGACAAGGACCTCGGGAGACGCAGTATTTT.